This T cell receptor (beta chain) was documented in a study of CD8+ T cells in alopecia areata. Study-level points and caveats: A large proportion of expanded lesional clones were detected persisting in scalp and blood during tofacitinib. Expanded CD8+ clones among the top 100, and scalp clonality, were significantly decreased by tofacitinib.

Following extraction, RNA underwent reverse transcription to cDNA, which served as the sequencing template. Assay: immunoSEQ multiplex PCR; the TCRdb copy retains only in-frame clones and omits some. Seen here are about 120,000 clones, roughly 58% observed once, and the top ten hold roughly 30%. As for treatment: oral pan-JAK inhibitor, 5-10 mg twice daily. As for this clone: Its specificity is not known.

This CDR3 is 12 amino acids long. The germline V gene has CDR1 SEHNR and CDR2 FQNEAQ (reference sequence). Trimming stripped 5 bases from V and 8 bases from J, with 12 bases between. The gene calls are TRBV7-9 and TRBJ1-2; D not certain. The sequence was collected from a human donor with alopecia areata. The sample here was CD8+ T cells sorted from blood, taken at week 4, from a patient treated with tofacitinib. The DNA for the CDR3 is TGTGCCAGCAGCCCGGACCCTGACGGCTACACCTTC. This sequence encodes CASSPDPDGYTF. The whole variable domain, filled in from reference TRBV7-9 and TRBJ1-2, reads DTGVSQNPRHKITKRGQNVTFRCDPISEHNRLYWYRQTLGQGPEFLTYFQNEAQLEKSRLLSDRFSAERPKGSFSTLEIQRTEQGDSAMYLCASSPDPDGYTFGSGTRLTVV.